This entry concerns a single TCR beta chain. The data were taken from a study of regulatory T cells in long-lasting Graves disease. Investigators prepared the TCR beta libraries by applying iRepertoire HTBI primers and Arm-PCR of CDR3 regions. TCRdb itself ran the multiplex PCR reads through MiXCR, one entry per CDR3 protein. The sample records hundreds of thousands of distinct CDR3 sequences, 15% to 20% being singletons. The germline V gene has CDR1 SGHRS and CDR2 YFSETQ. The CDR3 extends over 13 amino acids. V lost 4 bases to trimming and J lost 4 bases; unmatched junction nucleotides: 2. As for time point: newly diagnosed GD, antithyroid drugs for less than 3 months. From PBMCs, RNA was extracted and then used to make the TCR library. These records were also assigned to another study, of T cells in Graves' hyperthyroidism and ophthalmopathy. As that report states: Most thyroid clonotypes that were expanded above 0.001 also turned up in blood.

V usage is TRBV5-1 and J usage is TRBJ2-1, with 7 bases fitting TRBD2. The sample consisted of peripheral blood mononuclear cells (PBMCs), taken at new diagnosis, from a patient treated with antithyroid drugs. The source of this sequence is a woman aged 25 to 39 with Graves disease. The CDR3 loop reads CASSAGAYNEQFF. The CDR3 DNA is TGCGCCAGCAGCGCGGGAGCTTACAATGAGCAGTTCTTC.